The 20 T cell receptor beta chains reported below all come from one sample, sequenced in a study of glioma-infiltrating T cells. Using RNA template, CDR3s of TCR alpha and beta were amplified with iRepertoire arm-PCR. One entry per CDR3 protein results from TCRdb running MiXCR on the multiplex PCR reads. The sample carries around 350,000 distinct CDR3 sequences, roughly two fifths recorded once. Material for sequencing was glioma tissue, nonneoplastic brain tissue, or PBMCs (not recorded which). The source of these receptors is a human donor with low-grade glioma or glioblastoma, undergoing nonglioma brain surgery, or in good health (not recorded which).

Comment on this clonotype: This may be a read error: a much more frequent sequence differs by one nucleotide. The V call is TRBV15, the J call TRBJ1-5; D is undetermined. This CDR3 is built from 16 residues. The germline V and J ends were trimmed by 0 bases and 6 bases, with 15 bases remaining between them. The V gene's germline CDR1 is LNHNV and CDR2 YYDKDF (reference sequence). CDR3 in DNA: TGTGCCACCAGCAGAGATGTCGTAATAGGAGGTCAGCCCCAGCATTTT. Its translation: CATSRDVVIGGQPQHF.

About this clonotype itself: This could be a read error, since a much larger clone is one nucleotide away. The genes are TRBV6-6 and TRBJ2-7; 7 bases match TRBD1. This CDR3 has 13 amino acids. Trimming at V came to 6 bases and at J to 3 bases, leaving 5 bases not matched to a gene. In germline, CDR1 is MNHNY, CDR2 SVGAGI (reference sequence). CDR3 protein: CASRPGTVYEQYF. In nucleotides, the CDR3 is TGTGCCAGCAGGCCGGGGACAGTCTACGAGCAGTACTTC.

This clonotype was seen at least ten times. The chain joins TRBV6-2 or TRBV6-3 to TRBJ2-2, with D hard to call. The germline gives CDR1 MNHEY, CDR2 SVGEGT. Trimming removed 2 bases at V and 0 bases at J, with 1 base between. This CDR3 comprises 13 residues. DNA of the CDR3: TGTGCCAGCAGTTACACGAACACCGGGGAGCTGTTTTTT. Its protein is CASSYTNTGELFF.

This chain connects TRBV29-1 to TRBJ1-2, with TRBD1 identical over 7 bases. Germline CDR1 SQVTM, CDR2 ANQGSEA. Trimming took 7 bases from V and 5 from J; bases not matched to a gene: 4. There are 11 residues in the CDR3. CDR3 coding DNA: TGCAGCGCCAGGGGGTTATATGGCTACACCTTC. As protein: CSARGLYGYTF.

Concerning this clonotype: One end of the junction is discordant with germline, which a read error may explain. The J gene is TRBJ1-5, the V gene TRBV20-1; 7 bases are shared with TRBD1. CDR1 DFQATT and CDR2 SNEGSKA come from the germline V gene (reference sequence). The CDR3 consists of 14 residues. The CDR3 is CSATDRGPDQLQHF. CDR3 nucleotides: TGCAGTGCCACGGATAGGGGGCCTGATCAGCTCCAGCATTTT.

Details on this clonotype: A read error may account for a junction end that differs from germline. The chain carries TRBV27 and TRBJ2-3; 11 bases align to TRBD2. Germline V CDR1 and CDR2: MNHEY, SMNVEV (reference sequence). The CDR3 is 16 residues long. This CDR3 reads CAGSSRLAGITDTQYF. CDR3 in DNA: TGTGCCGGCAGCTCCAGACTAGCGGGAATCACAGATACGCAGTATTTT.

Comments on this clonotype: Being one base from a much bigger clone, this may be a read error. The chain carries TRBV20-1 and TRBJ2-3, with 10 nucleotides matching TRBD1. CDR1 and CDR2 (germline): DFQATT, SNEGSKA (reference sequence). The CDR3 totals 14 residues. V was pared by 6 bases and J by 3 bases, with 6 bases of the junction left unmatched. The CDR3 spells CSAVDRGKTDTQYF. DNA for the CDR3: TGCAGTGCCGTGGACAGGGGGAAGACAGATACGCAGTATTTT.

This clonotype was recorded many times. In DNA, the CDR3 is TGTGCCAGCAGTGAAGAACTAGCGGGAGGGGATACGCAGTATTTT. It is translated as CASSEELAGGDTQYF. V gene TRBV6-1 combines with J gene TRBJ2-3; 13 bases agree with TRBD2. The CDR3 length is 15 residues. The germline CDR1 and CDR2 sequences are MNHNS and SASEGT. Trimming removed 1 base from V and 6 bases from J; junction bases left unmatched: 1.

The rearrangement links TRBV4-2 to TRBJ2-7; 10 bases match TRBD1. V lost 1 base, J lost 3 bases, and 6 bases stayed unmatched. The CDR3 has 16 residues. Per germline, CDR1 LGHNA and CDR2 YNFKEQ. CDR3 nucleotide sequence: TGTGCCAGCAGCCAAGGTTTAAGGACAGGGGGCTACGAGCAGTACTTC. Translation: CASSQGLRTGGYEQYF.

The V call is TRBV29-1, the J call TRBJ2-5, with D unresolved. V was clipped by 4 bases and J by 2 bases, with 8 bases between them. Germline V CDR1 and CDR2: SQVTM, ANQGSEA. The CDR3 runs 12 residues. The CDR3 sequence is CSVVQIQETQYF. Written as DNA, the CDR3 is TGCAGCGTTGTGCAGATTCAAGAGACCCAGTACTTC.

Many counts were recorded for this clonotype. The rearrangement joins TRBV28 to TRBJ2-7; TRBD1 might be the D (5 bases). CDR1 MDHEN and CDR2 SYDVKM come from the germline V gene. The length of the CDR3 is 13 residues. Trimming took 2 bases from V and 1 from J, leaving 6 bases between them. The CDR3 DNA reads as TGTGCCAGCAGTTTAAGGGGTTCCTACGAGCAGTACTTC. Translated, it gives CASSLRGSYEQYF.

This clonotype was counted a few times. The J gene is TRBJ2-3, the V gene TRBV7-2; 12 bases agree with TRBD2. Germline CDR1 is SGHTA and CDR2 is FQGNSA. V dropped 5 bases and J dropped 0; count of bases not matched to a gene: 6. The CDR3 covers 17 residues. Here the CDR3 reads CASSPRLAGVSTDTQYF. DNA of the CDR3: TGTGCCAGCAGCCCCCGACTAGCGGGAGTAAGCACAGATACGCAGTATTTT.

Points on this clonotype: This could be a read error, since a much larger clone is one nucleotide away. The CDR3 end shows no conserved phenylalanine or tryptophan, and so a read error is likely. The genes are TRBV6-1 and TRBJ1-1; D remains unclear. V shed 7 bases and J shed 6 bases, with 18 bases lying between them. Germline-derived CDR1 and CDR2 are MNHNS and SASEGT. The CDR3 length is 14 residues. The DNA for the CDR3 is TGTGCCAGCATCGCCGGAGGGCTGAGCGCTGAAGCTTTCCTT. It yields the protein CASIAGGLSAEAFL.

The DNA for the CDR3 is TGTGCCAGTAGTAATTACCCGGGACAGGGGAATCAGCCCCAGCATTTT. Translated, it gives CASSNYPGQGNQPQHF. V and J are TRBV19 and TRBJ1-5, with TRBD1 matching 10 bases. There are 16 residues in the CDR3. The V and J ends lost 4 bases and 4 bases, in that order; junction bases with no gene match: 7. Germline V CDR1 and CDR2: LNHDA, SQIVND (reference sequence). The full variable domain, rest sourced from reference TRBV19 and TRBJ1-5, is DGGITQSPKYLFRKEGQNVTLSCEQNLNHDAMYWYRQDPGQGLRLIYYSQIVNDFQKGDIAEGYSVSREKKESFPLTVTSAQKNPTAFYLCASSNYPGQGNQPQHFGDGTRLSIL.

The sample holds one count of this clonotype. A much larger clone differs by one base, so this may be a read error. V gene TRBV15 combines with J gene TRBJ2-7; 9 bases fit TRBD1. The germline CDR1 and CDR2 sequences are LNHNV and YYDKDF (reference sequence). With V trimmed by 7 bases and J by 2 bases, 9 bases remained unmatched. This CDR3 spans 15 amino acids. For the CDR3, the DNA is TGTGCCACCATCTCATGGGACAGGGTACCCTACGAGCAGTACTTC. Translation: CATISWDRVPYEQYF.

This clonotype was counted at least ten times. This chain joins TRBV27 and TRBJ2-1; 9 bases align to TRBD2. The CDR3 sequence is 16 residues long. Per germline, CDR1 MNHEY and CDR2 SMNVEV (reference sequence). J was trimmed by 0 bases and V by 1 base; bases with no gene match: 1. CDR3 DNA sequence: TGTGCCAGCAGTTTATTTAGCGGGAGCTCCTACAATGAGCAGTTCTTC. It is translated as CASSLFSGSSYNEQFF.

At least ten counts were recorded for this clonotype. The J gene is TRBJ2-3, the V gene TRBV15; D may be TRBD2 (6 bases). Germline V gene sequence: CDR1 LNHNV, CDR2 YYDKDF (reference sequence). The CDR3 loop spans 15 amino acids. V was trimmed by 3 bases and J by 0 bases, leaving 10 bases between them. In nucleotides, the CDR3 is TGTGCCACCAGCAGTGGGGGACTCAGCACAGATACGCAGTATTTT. It specifies CATSSGGLSTDTQYF.

This clonotype has only a few counts. The V and J genes are TRBV7-2 and TRBJ2-2; unclear D gene. The V end lost 0 bases, the J end lost 6 bases, and 11 bases lay between the germline ends. The CDR3 is 15 residues long. CDR1 SGHTA and CDR2 FQGNSA come from the germline V gene. Here the CDR3 DNA reads TGTGCCAGCAGCTTAGCCAGGCTCATGGCCGGGGAGCTGTTTTTT. Translation gives CASSLARLMAGELFF.

The chain links TRBV7-2 to TRBJ2-2; TRBD2 aligns across 14 bases. Germline assignment: CDR1 SGHTA and CDR2 FQGNSA. J was trimmed by 9 bases and V by 3 bases; bases with no gene match: 3. There are 15 residues in the CDR3. The CDR3 DNA reads TGTGCCAGCAGCTTTGGACTAGCGGGAGGTCGGGAGCTGTTTTTT. Its protein is CASSFGLAGGRELFF.

In this sample, this clonotype turned up once. V gene TRBV4-1 combines with J gene TRBJ2-2; TRBD1 might be the D (6 bases). Germline assignment: CDR1 MGHRA and CDR2 YSYEKL. CDR3 length: 17 residues. V was cut by 4 bases and J by 5 bases, with 20 bases left in between. The CDR3 DNA sequence: TGCGCCAGCAGCCCTTACACTAGGGGGAGCAGAACCGGGGAGCTGTTTTTT. Translation: CASSPYTRGSRTGELFF.